This T cell receptor (beta chain) was recovered during a study of blood T cell repertoires in COVID-19. The CDR3 sequence is 13 residues long. The germline V gene has CDR1 SGDLS and CDR2 YYNGEE. Trimming removed 2 bases at V and 1 base at J, with 5 bases between. Produced via immunoSEQ multiplex PCR; TCRdb's table is partial and in-frame only. There are about 320,000 clones in the sample; 90% occur only once, and roughly 3.9% lies in the top ten. Participants had their cohort set by participant-reported clinical history. This chain joins TRBV9 and TRBJ2-3; D is perhaps TRBD2 (5 bases). This sequence originates from a woman in her 30s who had been exposed to COVID-19. The sequenced sample consisted of PBMCs or T cells enriched from blood (not recorded which). The CDR3 bases are TGTGCCAGCAGCGTTAGCGGCACAGATACGCAGTATTTT. Residues: CASSVSGTDTQYF.